This T cell receptor (beta chain) was found in a study of graft-versus-host responses after intestinal transplantation (dated by TCRdb to the early 2020s). With respect to the entire study: Recipients received multivisceral, liver-intestinal, or isolated intestinal transplants. Every recipient was given anti-thymocyte globulin induction, followed by about three years of maintenance tacrolimus and steroids. Graft-versus-host and host-versus-graft alloreactive T cell clones were tracked in the graft, circulation and bone marrow after intestinal transplantation using bulk TCR-beta CDR3 sequencing. Alloreactive clones were identified by sequencing pre-transplant mixed lymphocyte reaction products and comparing these products with unstimulated pre-transplant donor and recipient T cells. The cohort enrolled 24 intestinal transplant recipients including one retransplant, and a few patients lacking pretransplant specimens were excluded. A peak of at least 4% donor T cells among recipient peripheral blood mononuclear cells was the definition used for donor T cell macrochimerism. Rather than being sequenced by the commercial service, samples from three later patients were sequenced in-house on an Illumina MiSeq and processed with MiXCR.

The CDR3 sequence holds 15 residues, the cysteine and phenylalanine included. Only the CDR3 part of the read is kept: 45 bases, read in frame from the first base. V is pared back by 0 bases and J by 0 bases, with 7 bases lying between the germline termini. The germline V gene (reference sequence) specifies SGHNT as CDR1 and YYREEE as CDR2. Summary of the overall study and its limitations: Patients with donor T cell macrochimerism had high GvH to HvG T cell clonal ratios in their allografts. Early after transplant, peak levels of circulating GvH clones were associated with declines in HvG clones. GvH clones were detected in recipient bone marrow, and some appeared earlier in ileal mucosa or blood, consistent with an intestinal mucosal origin. The conclusions were limited by the relatively low number and heterogeneity of the intestinal transplant patients.

The time point label, as the study defines it: cells obtained before transplantation from donor or recipient. CD3+CD4+ and CD3+CD8+ populations were FACS-sorted from unstimulated pre-transplant donor and recipient cells taken from spleen or lymph nodes. As concerns this clone: The antigen it binds to is not known. Within one base of it there is no much larger clone, and no base qualities were kept.

Library method: the immunoSEQ multiplex PCR assay. For most patients, genomic DNA was isolated with the Qiagen DNeasy Blood and Tissue Kit and shipped frozen to Adaptive Biotechnologies for TCR sequencing. High-throughput TCR-beta CDR3 sequencing of genomic DNA from most patients was performed by Adaptive Biotechnologies. Under the source paper's analysis protocol: Adaptive's ImmunoSEQ software was the source of the TCR sequencing data for about 18 patients, while a few other patients were processed with MiXCR and VDJtools. To correct CD4 versus CD8 sorting errors, sequences present in both subsets at a frequency ratio below 5:1 were removed. CDR3 nucleotide sequences shared between donor and recipient were removed because their origin could not be assigned. Alloreactive clones required at least 2-fold expansion over unstimulated cells and minimum CFSE-low frequency of 0.002% (template counts) or 0.001% (read counts). A clone was considered mappable if detected in the sequenced pre-transplant spleen, lymph node, or MLR CFSE-low populations of the donor or recipient. The cumulative frequency of alloreactive clones was calculated as a percentage of all sequences, weighted by copy number. The table comes from immuneACCESS by way of TCRdb, which keeps in-frame sequences with V and J called. Part of the clones is missing from these tables; in studies checked, under half for an unresolved V gene and the rest for unknown reasons. V and J calls and clone size are given by that table; D and trimming were obtained from the DNA. The sample records tens of thousands of clones, roughly 92% of which are singletons. The ten largest clonotypes hold around 0.33% of the sample.

Here the sequenced sample was unstimulated CD4+ T cells sorted from spleen or lymph node cells, taken before intestinal transplant. The chain is made from TRBV5-4 and TRBJ2-1, with an unclear D gene assignment. This TCR was recovered from a human donor who received an intestinal transplant. The nucleotide sequence reads as follows: TGTGCCAGCAGCTTGGACAGAAGCTCCTACAATGAGCAGTTCTTC. Its protein product is CASSLDRSSYNEQFF.